The 21 T cell receptor beta chains listed next were all sequenced from one sample in a study of vaccination and CD4 T cells after COVID-19 (dated by TCRdb to between 2022 and 2023). The treatment or condition label here, explained by the study, means: roughly nine-day PBMC culture with coronavirus spike peptide pools or control peptides (ViraFEST assay). No antigen has been assigned to these receptors. Libraries were made using PCR. TCRdb records Illumina iSeq 100 as the sequencer. DNA from cultured CD4+ T cells was subjected to TCR sequencing with the Oncomine TCR Beta short-read assay at the Johns Hopkins FTIC core. The public reads were quality trimmed at Q25 with fastp and then assembled into clones with MiXCR by TCRdb, keeping productive beta chains. Every distinct CDR3 protein forms one entry, paired with its most common genes and DNA. The sample yields roughly 9,000 distinct CDR3 sequences; under 30% were counted once. The ten largest make up about 12% of the sample.

The source was CD4+ T cells from blood, cultured in vitro, collected after SARS-CoV-2 vaccination. The receptors stem from a human donor who had recovered from COVID-19.

This clonotype has only a few counts. The chain carries TRBV27 and TRBJ2-7, with 9 bases that match TRBD2. Germline V CDR1 and CDR2: MNHEY, SMNVEV (reference sequence). Losses at the gene ends were 6 bases for V and 7 bases for J; bases not matched to a gene: 10. This CDR3 contains 14 residues. The CDR3 DNA is TGTGCCAGCAGAAAGTTGCGGGAGGGGGGTGAGCAGTACTTC. This codes for CASRKLREGGEQYF.

This chain links TRBV7-9 with TRBJ1-6; 8 bases agree with TRBD1. The V and J ends lost 6 bases and 6 bases, in that order; junction bases with no gene match: 7. Germline values: CDR1 SEHNR, CDR2 FQNEAQ (reference sequence). This CDR3 has 15 amino acids. CDR3 nucleotide sequence: TGTGCCAGCAGGGACAGGGTTGGCGTTAATTCACCCCTCCACTTT. Residues: CASRDRVGVNSPLHF.

V is TRBV29-1 and J is TRBJ2-5, with 10 bases identical to TRBD2. Germline CDR1 reads SQVTM; CDR2 reads ANQGSEA. The CDR3 has 13 amino acids. V lost 4 bases and J lost 5; bases outside the gene matches: 4. The CDR3 DNA reads TGCAGCGTTGCTCCTAGCGGGAGTGAGACCCAGTACTTC. It encodes CSVAPSGSETQYF.

CDR3 sequence (DNA): TGTGCCAGTAGTATGAAGAGCTCTGGAAACACCATATATTTT. Protein product: CASSMKSSGNTIYF. The genes are TRBV19 and TRBJ1-3; D remains unclear. V dropped 3 bases and J dropped 0 bases, with 6 bases sitting between them. The germline gives CDR1 LNHDA, CDR2 SQIVND (reference sequence). The CDR3 is 14 residues long.

This clonotype was seen a few times. The CDR3 sequence: CASKKQGTEGETQYF. The CDR3 nucleotides read TGTGCCAGCAAAAAACAGGGAACCGAGGGAGAGACCCAGTACTTC. The chain is built from TRBV7-3 and TRBJ2-5; possible D gene TRBD1, 6 bases. The CDR3 is made up of 15 amino acids. Germline V gives CDR1 SGHTA, CDR2 FQGTGA. Trimming took off 7 bases at V and 4 bases at J, with 19 bases between the two ends.

This clonotype has just a few counts. The rearrangement links TRBV24-1 to TRBJ1-5; maybe TRBD1 (5 bases). V lost 6 bases, J lost 2 bases, and 13 bases lay in between. Germline V lookup: CDR1 KGHDR, CDR2 SFDVKD. This CDR3 has 15 residues. The CDR3 is CATSPGRFRNQPQHF. The CDR3, as DNA: TGTGCCACCAGTCCGGGACGGTTCCGCAATCAGCCCCAGCATTTT.

This clonotype is categorized as large. This rearrangement joins TRBV7-2 to TRBJ2-5, with D unclear. CDR3 length: 12 residues. Per germline, CDR1 SGHTA and CDR2 FQGNSA. V was clipped by 5 bases and J by 1 base, with 5 bases between them. The CDR3, as DNA: TGTGCCAGCAGCGACCCCCAAGAGACCCAGTACTTC. Its protein is CASSDPQETQYF.

This clonotype was counted only a few times. The V call is TRBV20-1, the J call TRBJ2-7, with D perhaps matching TRBD1 or TRBD2 (6 bases each). Trimming shortened V by 6 bases and J by 0 bases, and 15 bases separated the two germline ends. Germline CDR1 reads DFQATT; CDR2 reads SNEGSKA (reference sequence). The length of the CDR3 is 14 residues. The DNA of the CDR3 is TGCAGTGCCCCGTTGGGGGGCCGCTCCTACGAGCAGTACTTC. Residues: CSAPLGGRSYEQYF.

This clonotype was counted only a few times. The rearrangement uses TRBV2 and TRBJ2-7; no reliable D call. Germline V lookup: CDR1 SNHLY, CDR2 FYNNEI. The CDR3 length is 13 residues. Trimming stripped 7 bases from V and 3 bases from J, with 13 bases between. The DNA of the CDR3 is TGTGCCAGCAAGCCACAAGGAATCTACGAGCAGTACTTC. It encodes CASKPQGIYEQYF. The whole variable domain, filled in from reference TRBV2 and TRBJ2-7, reads EPEVTQTPSHQVTQMGQEVILRCVPISNHLYFYWYRQILGQKVEFLVSFYNNEISEKSEIFDDQFSVERPDGSNFTLKIRSTKLEDSAMYFCASKPQGIYEQYFGPGTRLTVT.

The chain links TRBV6-5 to TRBJ2-7, with D perhaps matching TRBD2 (5 bases). The CDR3 has 14 amino acids. Germline CDR1 and CDR2: MNHEY and SVGAGI. The V and J ends lost 4 bases and 2 bases respectively, with 12 bases between them. CDR3 region: CASSWRQATYEQYF. The DNA of the CDR3 is TGTGCCAGCAGTTGGAGGCAGGCGACCTACGAGCAGTACTTC.

This clonotype was picked up a small number of times. The junction does not match germline at one end; this may be a read error. The gene calls are TRBV6-2 or TRBV6-3 and TRBJ1-2; D possibly corresponds to TRBD1 (6 bases). The CDR3 length is 12 residues. Germline V CDR1 and CDR2: MNHEY, SVGEGT. The CDR3 loop reads CASSAQGYDYTF. The CDR3 nucleotides are TGTGCCAGCAGTGCACAGGGTTATGACTACACCTTC.

J is TRBJ2-4 and V is TRBV28, with D perhaps given as TRBD1 or TRBD2 (6 bases each). Germline loops: CDR1 MDHEN, CDR2 SYDVKM. Trimming cost V 7 bases and J 6 bases, with 13 bases left between them. This CDR3 is built from 13 residues. The CDR3 protein is CASTGGGRNIQYF. The CDR3 coding sequence is TGTGCCAGCACCGGAGGGGGGAGAAACATTCAGTACTTC.

This clonotype has more than one count but fewer than ten. CDR3 sequence (DNA): TGTGCCAGTAGTACCGGCGGGACAAGCCCTCTAGGTGGCTACACCTTC. Residues: CASSTGGTSPLGGYTF. The V call is TRBV19, the J call TRBJ1-2; maybe TRBD1 (6 bases). There are 16 residues in the CDR3. The V gene lost 4 bases and the J gene lost 7 bases, with 22 bases spanning the gap. CDR1 LNHDA and CDR2 SQIVND come from the germline V gene (reference sequence).

V is TRBV7-9 and J is TRBJ1-5; D is perhaps TRBD1 (6 bases). With 4 bases removed from V and 2 bases from J, the gap between germline ends came to 15 bases. The CDR3 consists of 16 residues. Per germline, CDR1 SEHNR and CDR2 FQNEAQ (reference sequence). In nucleotides, the CDR3 is TGTGCCAGCAGCTCAGGCCACGGACAGCGCAATCAGCCCCAGCATTTT. This encodes CASSSGHGQRNQPQHF.

The chain uses TRBV11-3 and TRBJ2-1; D is perhaps TRBD2 (5 bases). The CDR3 spans 15 residues. V was shortened by 4 bases and J by 6 bases, with 16 bases between the two germline ends. Germline CDR1 and CDR2: SGHNT and YENEEA. The CDR3 protein is CASSSTIGVFNEQFF. The CDR3 coding sequence is TGTGCCAGCAGCTCTACGATCGGGGTATTCAATGAGCAGTTCTTC.

This clonotype was found a few times. The rearrangement uses TRBV7-6 and TRBJ2-3; D possibly uses TRBD1 or TRBD2 (5 bases each). Deletions cut 0 bases from V and 0 bases from J, with 16 bases between. In germline, CDR1 is SGHVS, CDR2 FNYEAQ. The CDR3 runs to 18 residues. The DNA of the CDR3 is TGTGCCAGCAGCTTAGCGCGTTTCAGGGACCCTAGCACAGATACGCAGTATTTT. It is translated as CASSLARFRDPSTDTQYF.

This clonotype was recorded a few times. This chain connects TRBV11-2 to TRBJ2-3; 7 bases align to TRBD2. CDR3 length: 16 residues. The germline V gene encodes CDR1 SGHAT and CDR2 FQNNGV. V lost 5 bases, J lost 2 bases, and 10 bases stayed unmatched. The CDR3 is CASSPTGSGYTDTQYF. DNA of the CDR3: TGTGCCAGCAGCCCTACGGGTAGCGGGTACACAGATACGCAGTATTTT. The complete variable domain, with remaining parts taken from reference TRBV11-2 and TRBJ2-3, reads EAGVAQSPRYKIIEKRQSVAFWCNPISGHATLYWYQQILGQGPKLLIQFQNNGVVDDSQLPKDRFSAERLKGVDSTLKIQPAKLEDSAVYLCASSPTGSGYTDTQYFGPGTRLTVL.

The CDR3 sequence: CASSSDRNYYGYTF. In DNA, the CDR3 is TGTGCCAGCAGCTCGGACAGGAACTACTATGGCTACACCTTC. This chain links TRBV5-8 with TRBJ1-2, with 7 bases identical to TRBD1. The V and J ends lost 3 bases and 3 bases, in that order; junction bases with no gene match: 5. The CDR3 is made up of 14 amino acids. CDR1 and CDR2 (germline): SGHTS, YDEGEE.

Judged by abundance, this clonotype is medium-sized. This chain connects TRBV7-9 to TRBJ2-3, with D unclear. This CDR3 spans 16 amino acids. Trimming stripped 4 bases from V and 4 bases from J, with 18 bases between. Germline V gene data show CDR1 as SEHNR and CDR2 as FQNEAQ (reference sequence). CDR3 amino acids: CASSSSSWVSADTQYF. CDR3 DNA: TGTGCCAGCAGCTCTTCAAGCTGGGTCAGCGCAGATACGCAGTATTTT.

The chain carries TRBV6-1 and TRBJ2-1; weak D call: TRBD1 (6 bases). CDR3 length equals 13 residues. CDR1 and CDR2 from the germline V gene are MNHNS and SASEGT. Trimming removed 6 bases from V and 7 bases from J, with 13 bases in between. The CDR3 DNA sequence: TGTGCCAGCAGCGGCCAGGGGTTGAATGAGCAGTTCTTC. Its translation: CASSGQGLNEQFF.

The table lists this clonotype with a few counts. The chain couples TRBV6-1 to TRBJ1-3; D remains unclear. Germline lookup yields CDR1 MNHNS and CDR2 SASEGT. Trimming removed 4 bases from V and 0 bases from J, with 10 bases in between. This CDR3 has 15 amino acids. CDR3 nucleotides: TGTGCCAGCAGTGCACAAACAATCTCTGGAAACACCATATATTTT. The encoded protein is CASSAQTISGNTIYF.